The following is a TCR beta chain sequence with its context. In the source study's methods: Researchers report that nucleated cell counts were estimated from reference gene primer amplification. The protocol was immunoSEQ multiplex PCR, while the TCRdb copy is restricted to in-frame clones and leaves out a portion. Clone size and V and J calls were adopted from that table, with D and trimming inferred from the DNA. This table holds about 64,000 clones, approximately 80% found once. These data belong to a study of blood T cell repertoires in COVID-19. Overall study: Italy, Spain and the United States were the sources of the convalescent and acute COVID-19 samples. The cDNA or gDNA used as material had been derived from T cells, B-cell-depleted T cells, or PBMCs.

This CDR3 spans 15 amino acids. The V gene lost 0 bases and the J gene lost 3 bases, with 11 bases spanning the gap. The germline V gene encodes CDR1 SGHRS and CDR2 YFSETQ. This clonotype was sampled from a man aged 55 to 69 with COVID-19, enrolled during active disease. Sequenced: peripheral blood. The chain uses TRBV5-1 and TRBJ2-3; D not certain. The CDR3 bases are TGCGCCAGCAGCTTGGGACTCGATGGGACAGATACGCAGTATTTT. Its translation: CASSLGLDGTDTQYF.